The clone carrying this T cell receptor beta chain came up a few times. Antigen unknown. The data originate from a study of regulatory T cells. Study observations and caveats: The two patients with the most severe autoimmunity showed the strongest Treg restriction. CD3G-deficient patients' regulatory T cells showed reduced Shannon diversity versus autologous conventional CD4+ and control regulatory cells.

The primer mix had 52 TRBV and 13 TRBJ primers. Sequencing used immunoSEQ multiplex PCR; TCRdb keeps in-frame clones, though not all of them. In the table there are some 3,400 clones, around 94% of which are singletons. Sequencing was performed on CD4+ Tregs sorted from blood. The source of this sequence is a person aged 18-30 years with CD3G deficiency.

CDR3 residues: CASSPDRGIQPQHF. The CDR3 DNA reads TGTGCCAGCAGCCCCGACAGGGGGATTCAGCCCCAGCATTTT. This chain joins TRBV28 and TRBJ1-5; 9 bases are shared with TRBD1. The CDR3 runs to 14 residues. The germline V gene encodes CDR1 MDHEN and CDR2 SYDVKM. V lost 6 bases, J lost 6 bases, and 6 bases stayed unmatched.